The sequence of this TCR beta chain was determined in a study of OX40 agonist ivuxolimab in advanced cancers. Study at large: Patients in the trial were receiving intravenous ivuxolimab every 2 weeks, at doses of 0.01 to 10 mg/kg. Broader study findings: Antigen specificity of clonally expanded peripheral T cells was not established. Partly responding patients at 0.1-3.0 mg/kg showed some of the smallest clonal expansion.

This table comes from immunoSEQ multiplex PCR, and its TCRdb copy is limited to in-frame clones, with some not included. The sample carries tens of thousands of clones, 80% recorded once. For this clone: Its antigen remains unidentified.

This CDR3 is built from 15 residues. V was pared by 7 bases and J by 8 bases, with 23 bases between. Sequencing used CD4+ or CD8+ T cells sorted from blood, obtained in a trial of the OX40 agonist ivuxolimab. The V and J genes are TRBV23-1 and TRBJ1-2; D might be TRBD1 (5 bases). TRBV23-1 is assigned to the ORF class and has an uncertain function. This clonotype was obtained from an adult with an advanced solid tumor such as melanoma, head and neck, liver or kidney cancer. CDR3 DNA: TGCGCCAGCACGGGGAGGGGCCTAGGTCTAAACGGCTACACCTTC. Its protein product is CASTGRGLGLNGYTF.